The T cell receptor (beta chain) under discussion was sequenced for a study of identical twins. Donors were all healthy Caucasians. Regarding this clonotype: Its antigen remains unknown.

With 1 base removed from V and 0 bases from J, the gap between germline ends came to 9 bases. The CDR3 runs to 15 residues. Germline CDR1 and CDR2: SGHVS and FQNEAQ. Template switching, a step in the protocol, added a universal primer site, and cDNA carried unique molecular identifiers. TCRdb fed the 5' RACE reads into MiXCR, producing one record per CDR3 protein. The sample consists of hundreds of thousands of distinct CDR3 sequences, approximately 6% of them appearing once. Study-wide results and limits: Out-of-frame beta sequences exhibited a weaker degree of excess twin sharing. For cord blood, abundant beta clonotypes had fewer insertions, unlike memory repertoires, which showed none.

V gene TRBV7-8 combines with J gene TRBJ2-5; D may be TRBD2 (5 bases). The material sequenced was naive T cells sorted from blood. The receptor's source is a man younger than 30 in good health. The CDR3 is CASSLVPGNQETQYF. The CDR3 bases are TGTGCCAGCAGCTTAGTCCCGGGAAACCAAGAGACCCAGTACTTC.